This T cell receptor (beta chain) was identified during a study of blood T cell repertoires in COVID-19. Overall study context: The United States, Italy and Spain were the sources of the acute and convalescent COVID-19 samples.

Data came from immunoSEQ multiplex PCR; TCRdb stores just in-frame clones and leaves some out. The sample shows 70,000 to 90,000 clones, 70% to 80% of them seen only once. The CDR3 consists of 16 residues. Trimming left V 0 bases short and J 1 base short, with 11 bases between. Germline CDR1 and CDR2: LGHDT and YNNKEL (reference sequence). The TCR originated in a human donor in a cohort sampled during active COVID-19. V is TRBV3-1 (or the pseudogene TRBV3-2) and J is TRBJ2-3; D unresolved. The specimen sequenced was peripheral blood. The CDR3 region has the DNA TGTGCCAGCAGCCAAGAATCTCTAATCGGCACAGATACGCAGTATTTT. Residues: CASSQESLIGTDTQYF.